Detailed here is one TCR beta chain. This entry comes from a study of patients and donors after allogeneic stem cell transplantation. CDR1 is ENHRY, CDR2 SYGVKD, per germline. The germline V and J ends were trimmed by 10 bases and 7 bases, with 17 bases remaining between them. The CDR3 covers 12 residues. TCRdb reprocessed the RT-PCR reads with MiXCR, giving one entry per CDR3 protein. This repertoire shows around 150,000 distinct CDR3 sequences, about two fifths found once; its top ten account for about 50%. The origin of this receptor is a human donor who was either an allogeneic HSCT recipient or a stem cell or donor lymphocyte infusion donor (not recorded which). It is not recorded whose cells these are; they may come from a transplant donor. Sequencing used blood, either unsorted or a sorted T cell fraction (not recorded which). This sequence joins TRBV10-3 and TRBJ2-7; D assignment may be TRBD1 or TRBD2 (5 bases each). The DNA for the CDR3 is TGTGCCACGGGACCCCAGTTCGGGGAGCAGTACTTC. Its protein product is CATGPQFGEQYF.